This T cell receptor beta chain was recovered during a study of T cell repertoires in cytomegalovirus infection. Study background: It was the public TCR beta signatures that indicated both CMV infection and matching HLA type.

In this sample, this clonotype turned up many times. V was cut by 2 bases and J by 5 bases, with 18 bases left in between. This CDR3 region has 16 residues. Germline V gives CDR1 MDHEN, CDR2 SYDVKM. TCRdb re-analysed the reads in MiXCR, keeping a single row per CDR3 protein. Among about 310,000 distinct CDR3 sequences listed, around 10% were seen once. This receptor was obtained from a human donor in good health (CMV status not recorded). Some clones in this sample may be carry-over from other donors' samples. The sample consisted of PBMCs. This rearrangement joins TRBV28 to TRBJ1-2; no clear D gene. The CDR3 protein is CASSLVTADRRYGYTF. The DNA of the CDR3 is TGTGCCAGCAGTTTAGTTACAGCGGATAGGAGGTATGGCTACACCTTC.